This TCR beta chain was found in a study of blood T cells in healthy people across ages (dated by TCRdb to between 2014 and 2017). The study in broad terms: In model experiments, template switching captured roughly one uniquely barcoded TCR beta cDNA molecule for every two T cells. Using deep sequencing normalized with unique cDNA molecular identifiers, the study measured how TCR beta repertoire diversity changes with age. The donors were split into four age groups: young (average around 16 years), middle-aged (over 35), aged (around 67) and long-lived (roughly 86). To avoid experimental bias, donors of different ages were randomly spread across the sequencing lanes. Two additional independent replicas of 1 million unique cDNA reads from the same blood draw were analyzed for two donors (one aged 18 to 29 and one aged 80 or older).

The roughly 38 donors, aged 6 to 90 years, were systemically healthy Caucasian individuals from Russia. Roughly 9.5 milliliters of peripheral blood were drawn from each donor into EDTA-treated Vacutainer tubes. PBMCs were isolated by Ficoll-Paque density-gradient centrifugation, with at least 6 million obtained per sample. Trizol reagent was used to extract total RNA from PBMCs, with at least 5 micrograms per sample. Naive CD45RAhigh/CD27high T cell percentages were measured by flow cytometry on a PBMC aliquot from every donor. The CDR3 starts with the cysteine, ends with the phenylalanine, and has 16 residues. The CDR3 DNA has 48 bases and is translated from base 1. Taken from the germline V gene, the CDR1 and CDR2 loops are SGHVS and FNYEAQ. V drops 0 bases and J drops 2 bases, leaving 12 bases in between. The library was produced with 5' RACE. The instrument was an Illumina HiSeq 2500. A second PCR of about 7 to 12 cycles was performed with a sample-barcoded 5' primer and a J-beta primer mix. A unique molecular identifier was introduced onto each TCR beta cDNA molecule by a template-switch 5' adaptor carrying 12 random nucleotides. Each sample yielded at least 3 million CDR3-containing paired-end reads. The Mint cDNA synthesis kit, primed by a TRBC-specific oligonucleotide, was used to synthesize first-strand cDNA from all RNA. All cDNA was treated with uracil-DNA glycosylase and then went through a first 18-cycle PCR with the universal primers M1SS and BC2_uni_R. Processing in the source paper ran as follows. For normalization, 1 million high-quality reads, each with a distinct molecular identifier, were randomly selected from each sample. Instead of being binned into consensus sequences, reads that shared molecular identifiers were thrown out. CDR3 identification, clonotype clustering and error correction used MiTCR with a Q25 quality threshold and the strictest error-elimination algorithm. Lower-bound total TCR beta diversity was estimated with a nonparametric unseen species model using Euler transformation. TCRdb reanalyzed the raw reads on its own, using fastp at Q25 for trimming and MiXCR for clone calling, and kept in-frame beta chains. Each CDR3 protein gets just one entry, which takes the most common genes and DNA from the rows behind it. TCRdb, not the authors, supplied the V and J calls. This sample is represented by over 1,300,000 distinct CDR3 sequences; 55% to 75% of them were singletons. About 6.3% of the sample is held by the ten biggest clonotypes.

Broad study findings and their caveats: Since profiling was done on bulk unsorted PBMCs, naive and antigen-experienced compartments could not be conclusively compared. Estimates of total diversity from one million sequenced T cells were regarded as lower bounds and underestimates. Because the CMV infection status of the donors was unknown, age-related changes in expanded clonotypes may potentially have been confounded. Observed TCR beta diversity per million T cells fell roughly linearly with age, and a significant reduction was already apparent by age roughly 40. Compared with the aged group, the long-lived group had more naive CD4+ T cells, fewer expanded clones and increased TCR diversity, a pattern suggesting age selection. A strong correlation was found between observed TCR beta diversity and the percentage of naive T cells measured by flow cytometry.

The sample holds one count of this clonotype. Its antigen remains undetermined. Base qualities are not recorded, but no much larger clone differs from it by a single base. This clonotype was sampled from a man aged 18-30 years in good health. The rearranged chain carries TRBV7-6 and TRBJ2-3, with the identity of the D gene unclear. Sequenced sample: blood. The nucleotides are TGTGCCAGCAGCTTAGCGCACGCGGAATCCACAGATACGCAGTATTTT. It specifies CASSLAHAESTDTQYF.